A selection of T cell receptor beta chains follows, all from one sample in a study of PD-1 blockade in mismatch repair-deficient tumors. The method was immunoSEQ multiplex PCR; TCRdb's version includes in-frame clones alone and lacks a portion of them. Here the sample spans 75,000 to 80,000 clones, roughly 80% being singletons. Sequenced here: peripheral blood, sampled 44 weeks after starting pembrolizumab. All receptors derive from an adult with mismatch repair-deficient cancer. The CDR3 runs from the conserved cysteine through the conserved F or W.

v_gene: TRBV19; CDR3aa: CASNGRGEGLEEKLFF
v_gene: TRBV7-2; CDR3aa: CASSRDSPTEAFF
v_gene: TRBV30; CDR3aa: CAGEGGISYEQYF
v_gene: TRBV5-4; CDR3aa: CASSLFGTGPNEQFF
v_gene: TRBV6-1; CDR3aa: CAISESTSGIPDTQYF
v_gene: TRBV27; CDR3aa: CASSLRQGDKAFF
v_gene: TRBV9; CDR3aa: CASSVRGGLAGGPNTGELFF
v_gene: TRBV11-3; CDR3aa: CASSPNRGMNTEAFF
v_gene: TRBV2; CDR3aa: CASRGLAVRSDTQYF
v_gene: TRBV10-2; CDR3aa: CASSSTNTGELFF
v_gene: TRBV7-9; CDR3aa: CASSLGPGDGRQYF
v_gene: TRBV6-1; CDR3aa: CASSGFGGRDTYEQYF
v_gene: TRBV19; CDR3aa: CASRRVGSSYNEQFF
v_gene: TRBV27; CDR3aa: CASGGFGGRTDTQYF
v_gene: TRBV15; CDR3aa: CATSRERTGGENEQFF
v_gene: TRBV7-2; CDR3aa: CASSLSGDTEAFF
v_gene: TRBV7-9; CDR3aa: CASSWDRGHEQYF
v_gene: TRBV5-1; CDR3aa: CASSLGSVNTEAFF
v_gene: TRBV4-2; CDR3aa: CASSQEVTGIIGYTF
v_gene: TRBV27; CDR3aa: CASRGLAGGPSYEQYF
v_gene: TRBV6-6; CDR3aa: CASSYSGVGNTIYF
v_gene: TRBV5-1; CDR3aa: CASSLQAGGGNTEAFF
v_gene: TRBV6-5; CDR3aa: CASNEAGGNYEQYF
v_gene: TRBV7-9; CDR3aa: CASSLVRNYGYTF
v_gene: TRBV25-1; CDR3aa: CASSETAPEETQYF
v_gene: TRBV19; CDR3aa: CASSIAGVNQPQHF
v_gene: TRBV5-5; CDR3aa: CASSPTPGNHGYTF
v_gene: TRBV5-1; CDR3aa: CASSLEPNTEAFF
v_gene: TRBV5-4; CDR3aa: CASSQEGYQGFTGELFF
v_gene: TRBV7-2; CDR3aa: CASSLNGGGGEQYF
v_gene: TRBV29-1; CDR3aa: CSVAAGGRFYEQYF